Below, one T cell receptor (beta chain) is given with its context. It has no known antigen specificity. No base-level quality is on record; no much larger clone is a single base apart. This entry is derived from a study of early T cells in non-severe SARS-CoV-2 infection (dated by TCRdb to the early 2020s). Describing the broader study: Bulk RNA from unsorted whole blood was used for TCR sequencing, so alpha and beta chains could not be paired. Results the study describes overall, beyond this receptor: Matching against VDJdb was skewed toward anti-spike CD8 responses, likely underestimated virus-specific expansions, and missed private and CD4 specificities.

This was a case-control study nested in a cohort of healthcare workers in London, UK, who had nasopharyngeal swab PCR tests and blood samples taken every week. Healthcare workers were enrolled in the week of the UK lockdown, from 23 to 31 March 2020, and were followed every week for up to roughly 16 weeks. V loses 3 bases of germline sequence and J loses 2 bases, and the interval between the two ends is 20 bases. The CDR3 has 17 amino acids, counting the end cysteine and phenylalanine. Of all the DNA, just the CDR3 is kept, 51 bases in frame from base 1. CDR1 and CDR2 were assigned from the germline V gene as LGHNA and YSLEER. Library creation used 5' RACE. TCRdb shows the sequencer as NextSeq 500. In the TCR library protocol, unique molecular identifiers were attached to individual cDNA molecules to correct for PCR bias and sequencing error. Both TCR alpha and beta chains were sequenced, and tight co-correlation was observed between alpha and beta sequence abundances in each sample. As for the original processing: V gene, J gene and CDR3 annotation of TCR sequences was performed with Decombinator V4. Expanded TCRs were defined as changing significantly between any two time points under a Poisson model with p below 0.0001. TCR abundances were normalised to the total number of TCRs sequenced per sample and were expressed as counts per million. MAIT TCRs were defined by TRAV1-2 paired with TRAJ12, TRAJ20 or TRAJ33, and iNKT TCRs by TRAV10 paired with TRAJ18. A search of VDJdb, accessed on 1 November 2021, was run for TCRs annotated to CMV, EBV and SARS-CoV-2, with TCRs annotated for multiple antigens excluded. TCRdb reworked the public reads: Q25 trimming with fastp, MiXCR clone assembly, productive beta chains retained. One record per CDR3 amino acid sequence lists the most common genes and DNA. TCRdb's processing, not the authors', yielded these V and J calls. For this sample the table gives 45,000 to 75,000 distinct CDR3 sequences, of which around 9% were detected only once. Approximately 16% of the sample is held by the ten biggest clonotypes.

Rearrangement joined TRBV4-3 to TRBJ2-7, with TRBD1 as a weak D call on 6 bases. This receptor was taken from an adult who was a healthcare worker with PCR-confirmed SARS-CoV-2 infection or an uninfected control (not recorded which). The sample taken for sequencing was whole blood. The DNA sequence follows: TGCGCCAGCAGCCAGGCTTTCGAAGACAGGTATCCCTACGAGCAGTACTTC. This translates into CASSQAFEDRYPYEQYF.